This TCR beta chain was captured by sequencing in a study of OX40 agonist ivuxolimab in advanced cancers. Overall study context: The study treated patients with ivuxolimab, an agonistic anti-OX40 (CD134) antibody. People in dose escalation had one of these cancers: hepatocellular carcinoma, melanoma, renal cell or head and neck cancer.

Study results and caveats: Antigen specificity of clonally expanded peripheral T cells was not established.

Notes on this clone: Its antigen is not identified.

The CDR3 spans 15 residues. V gave up 6 bases and J gave up 0 bases; unmatched junction bases: 5. Germline V gene sequence: CDR1 MDHEN, CDR2 SYDVKM. Libraries were prepared by immunoSEQ multiplex PCR; TCRdb keeps only in-frame clonotypes and omits some of them. The sample holds 65,000 to 85,000 clones, roughly nine tenths seen once. The receptor was derived from an adult with an advanced solid tumor such as melanoma, head and neck, liver or kidney cancer. This sequence joins TRBV28 and TRBJ1-3; TRBD1 matches at 7 bases. Material: CD4+ or CD8+ T cells sorted from blood, obtained in a trial of the OX40 agonist ivuxolimab. The DNA of the CDR3 is TGTGCCAGCAGCCTACAGGGGCTCTCTGGAAACACCATATATTTT. Protein: CASSLQGLSGNTIYF. Full variable domain (rest looked up from reference TRBV28 and TRBJ1-3): DVKVTQSSRYLVKRTGEKVFLECVQDMDHENMFWYRQDPGLGLRLIYFSYDVKMKEKGDIPEGYSVSREKKERFSLILESASTNQTSMYLCASSLQGLSGNTIYFGEGSWLTVV.